One sample yielded the 32 T cell receptor beta chains listed below, sequenced in a study of blood T cell repertoires in COVID-19. Profiled with immunoSEQ multiplex PCR; TCRdb holds only in-frame clones, not every one. The repertoire holds 650,000 to 800,000 clones, with about 87% as singletons. The sample was peripheral blood. These receptors were taken from a woman aged 18-29 years with acute or convalescent COVID-19.

V usage is TRBV6-6 and J usage is TRBJ2-5; TRBD1 aligns across 8 bases. The CDR3 contains 15 residues. The germline V gene has CDR1 MNHNY and CDR2 SVGAGI (reference sequence). V lost 5 bases and J lost 5; bases outside the gene matches: 10. CDR3 protein: CASSHDRGRWETQYF. The CDR3 coding sequence is TGTGCCAGCAGTCACGACAGGGGCCGATGGGAGACCCAGTACTTC.

The genes are TRBV29-1 and TRBJ2-3; 7 nucleotides align to TRBD2. The CDR3 has 14 amino acids. Germline V gives CDR1 SQVTM, CDR2 ANQGSEA. V lost 4 bases to trimming and J lost 4 bases; unmatched junction nucleotides: 8. CDR3 region: CSVATVRGSDTQYF. The CDR3 DNA follows: TGCAGCGTTGCCACGGTGCGGGGGTCAGATACGCAGTATTTT.

The chain couples TRBV18 to TRBJ1-2; possible D gene TRBD1, 6 bases. CDR1 KGHSH and CDR2 LQKENI come from the germline V gene. V lost 6 bases, J lost 2 bases, and 10 bases lay in between. The CDR3 runs 13 residues. The CDR3 nucleotides are TGTGCCAGCTCGGACGGGACAAACTATGGCTACACCTTC. Translation: CASSDGTNYGYTF. Looking up the rest from reference TRBV18 and TRBJ1-2 gives the full variable domain: NAGVMQNPRHLVRRRGQEARLRCSPMKGHSHVYWYRQLPEEGLKFMVYLQKENIIDESGMPKERFSAEFPKEGPSILRIQQVVRGDSAAYFCASSDGTNYGYTFGSGTRLTVV.

V usage is TRBV3-1 (or the pseudogene TRBV3-2) and J usage is TRBJ1-1; D unresolved. The V end lost 5 bases, the J end lost 5 bases, and 12 bases lay between the germline ends. CDR1 is LGHDT, CDR2 YNNKEL, per germline (reference sequence). This CDR3 is built from 13 residues. The CDR3 sequence is CASSLTRWTEAFF. The CDR3 nucleotides read TGTGCCAGCAGCTTGACACGGTGGACTGAAGCTTTCTTT.

The V gene is TRBV5-5, the J gene TRBJ1-2, with 9 bases lining up with TRBD1. Germline V gives CDR1 SGHKS, CDR2 YYEKEE (reference sequence). This CDR3 contains 15 residues. V gave up 5 bases and J gave up 4 bases; unmatched junction bases: 9. The CDR3 sequence is CASSPQGAVGYGYTF. In DNA, the CDR3 is TGTGCCAGCAGTCCACAGGGGGCCGTGGGCTATGGCTACACCTTC.

V is TRBV6-5 and J is TRBJ1-1; TRBD1 aligns across 10 bases. With V trimmed by 7 bases and J by 7 bases, 6 bases remained unmatched. CDR1 MNHEY and CDR2 SVGAGI come from the germline V gene. The CDR3 covers 13 residues. CDR3 sequence (DNA): TGTGCCAGCACGAGGGACAGGGGATATGAAGCTTTCTTT. Its translation: CASTRDRGYEAFF.

As concerns this clone: Within the sample, other DNA sequences also encode this same CDR3. V is TRBV9 and J is TRBJ1-2, with D perhaps matching TRBD1 (6 bases). CDR3 length: 13 residues. The V end was cut by 2 bases, the J end by 4 bases, with 9 bases between. Germline V CDR1 and CDR2: SGDLS, YYNGEE. CDR3 region: CASSVEQGYGYTF. The CDR3 bases are TGTGCCAGCAGCGTCGAACAGGGCTATGGCTACACCTTC.

The chain links TRBV29-1 to TRBJ1-5; no clear D gene. V was clipped by 6 bases and J by 5 bases, with 17 bases between them. CDR1 and CDR2 (germline): SQVTM, ANQGSEA. This CDR3 is built from 14 residues. The CDR3 sequence: CSVPPRTGDQPQHF. The CDR3 DNA sequence: TGCAGCGTCCCACCCCGGACCGGGGATCAGCCCCAGCATTTT.

This clone was observed once. The rearrangement joins TRBV6-5 to TRBJ1-1, with D possibly being TRBD1 (6 bases). CDR1 MNHEY and CDR2 SVGAGI come from the germline V gene. V lost 6 bases and J lost 0, with 11 bases in between. This CDR3 comprises 14 residues. CDR3 sequence (DNA): TGTGCCAGCAGCCAGGGGTACATGAACACTGAAGCTTTCTTT. Residues: CASSQGYMNTEAFF.

CDR3 DNA: TGTGCCAGCAGCTCTCTCGGATCCCAGGAAGAGACCCAGTACTTC. It encodes CASSSLGSQEETQYF. The chain combines TRBV5-5 with TRBJ2-5; D is unclear. With 3 bases removed from V and 3 bases from J, the gap between germline ends came to 15 bases. The germline gives CDR1 SGHKS, CDR2 YYEKEE (reference sequence). The CDR3 covers 15 residues.

The J gene is TRBJ1-2, the V gene TRBV6-1; D is undetermined. The CDR3 totals 15 residues. V was pared by 1 base and J by 8 bases, with 17 bases between. CDR1 and CDR2 from the germline V gene are MNHNS and SASEGT. CDR3 in amino acids: CASSEVPRQKEGYTF. In nucleotides, the CDR3 is TGTGCCAGCAGTGAAGTACCTAGGCAGAAGGAAGGCTACACCTTC.

The J gene is TRBJ1-1, the V gene TRBV3-1 (or the pseudogene TRBV3-2); TRBD1 aligns across 9 bases. The CDR3 is 15 amino acids. In germline, CDR1 is LGHDT, CDR2 YNNKEL (reference sequence). Trimming at V came to 5 bases and at J to 4 bases, leaving 8 bases not matched to a gene. The CDR3 protein is CASSGDRGGATEAFF. DNA for the CDR3: TGTGCCAGCAGCGGAGACAGGGGGGGAGCCACTGAAGCTTTCTTT.

This clone was seen only once. The chain has TRBV9 and TRBJ2-7; D may be TRBD2 (7 bases). The germline V gene encodes CDR1 SGDLS and CDR2 YYNGEE. This CDR3 comprises 16 residues. V was pared by 9 bases and J by 4 bases, with 26 bases between. CDR3 amino acids: CAKGGKDLTANYEQYF. The CDR3, as DNA: TGTGCCAAGGGGGGGAAAGATCTGACTGCGAATTACGAGCAGTACTTC.

The CDR3 is CASSKGGRGAVQPQHF. CDR3 in DNA: TGTGCCAGCAGCAAAGGGGGCCGGGGGGCTGTTCAGCCCCAGCATTTT. The chain employs TRBV21-1 and TRBJ1-5. TRBV21-1 is recorded as a pseudogene. This CDR3 is 16 amino acids long.

V is TRBV3-1 (or the pseudogene TRBV3-2) and J is TRBJ2-5, with TRBD2 identical over 9 bases. There are 18 residues in the CDR3. Trimming cost V 4 bases and J 5 bases; bases outside gene matches: 17. Germline CDR1 is LGHDT and CDR2 is YNNKEL (reference sequence). CDR3 sequence reads: CASSPHLRGSGGQETQYF. DNA for the CDR3: TGTGCCAGCAGCCCCCACCTCCGGGGTAGCGGGGGTCAGGAGACCCAGTACTTC.

J is TRBJ2-7 and V is TRBV3-1 (or the pseudogene TRBV3-2), with 7 positions matching TRBD2. The CDR3 is 15 amino acids. Looked up from germline, CDR1 is LGHDT and CDR2 is YNNKEL (reference sequence). The V and J ends lost 0 bases and 4 bases, in that order; junction bases with no gene match: 6. The CDR3 is CASSQEQRGLYEQYF. In DNA, the CDR3 is TGTGCCAGCAGCCAAGAGCAGCGGGGCCTTTACGAGCAGTACTTC.

The chain uses TRBV7-2 and TRBJ1-2, with D maybe TRBD1 (5 bases). The V gene's germline CDR1 is SGHTA and CDR2 FQGNSA. The CDR3 loop spans 14 amino acids. Trimming shortened V by 5 bases and J by 4 bases, and 14 bases separated the two germline ends. The CDR3 DNA follows: TGTGCCAGCAGCATGGAGGGGCGCACCTATGGCTACACCTTC. Its protein is CASSMEGRTYGYTF.

This clone was counted a few times. V gene TRBV6-1 combines with J gene TRBJ2-1; the match to TRBD1 covers 8 bases. CDR3 length: 16 residues. Germline lookup yields CDR1 MNHNS and CDR2 SASEGT. With 2 bases clipped from V and 0 bases from J, the junction kept 3 bases outside the gene matches. The CDR3 loop reads CASSEWGQASYNEQFF. In DNA, the CDR3 is TGTGCCAGCAGTGAATGGGGACAGGCCTCCTACAATGAGCAGTTCTTC.

The chain has TRBV6-5 and TRBJ2-1; D is undetermined. The V gene lost 5 bases and the J gene lost 3 bases, with 8 bases spanning the gap. From germline, CDR1 is MNHEY and CDR2 SVGAGI. The CDR3 consists of 13 residues. This chain's CDR3 is CASSPENYNEQFF. Written as DNA, the CDR3 is TGTGCCAGCAGTCCGGAGAACTACAATGAGCAGTTCTTC.

The chain has TRBV19 and TRBJ1-5, with a weak D call TRBD1 (6 bases). The length of the CDR3 is 14 residues. Germline V CDR1 and CDR2: LNHDA, SQIVND (reference sequence). The germline V and J ends were trimmed by 7 bases and 2 bases, with 12 bases remaining between them. The DNA for the CDR3 is TGTGCCAGTACCTCCCACAGGGGCAATCAGCCCCAGCATTTT. This translates into CASTSHRGNQPQHF.

The V and J genes are TRBV3-1 (or the pseudogene TRBV3-2) and TRBJ2-1; D not resolved. Trimming shortened V by 0 bases and J by 8 bases, and 8 bases separated the two germline ends. This CDR3 is 13 amino acids long. From germline, CDR1 is LGHDT and CDR2 YNNKEL (reference sequence). CDR3 DNA sequence: TGTGCCAGCAGCCAAGAAATCGGTGATGAGCAGTTCTTC. Residues: CASSQEIGDEQFF.

V and J are TRBV21-1 and TRBJ2-5; the tabulated D call, TRBD1, remains unverified against the DNA. TRBV21-1 is termed a pseudogene. There are 15 residues in the CDR3. The CDR3 sequence: CASSPKGTAEETQYF. CDR3 DNA: TGTGCCAGCAGCCCCAAAGGGACAGCGGAAGAGACCCAGTACTTC.

The DNA of the CDR3 is TGTGCCAGCAGTTACTTGACAGGGAGCTCCTACAATGAGCAGTTCTTC. Its translation: CASSYLTGSSYNEQFF. The chain employs TRBV6-5 and TRBJ2-1, with 7 nucleotides matching TRBD1. With V trimmed by 1 base and J by 0 bases, 3 bases remained unmatched. The length of the CDR3 is 16 residues. Germline V gene data show CDR1 as MNHEY and CDR2 as SVGAGI.

The CDR3 reads CASSPGLFYEQYF. CDR3 nucleotides: TGTGCCAGCAGCCCGGGACTATTCTACGAGCAGTACTTC. J is TRBJ2-7 and V is TRBV6-2 or TRBV6-3, with 7 bases matching TRBD2. This CDR3 contains 13 residues. Germline V gene data show CDR1 as MNHEY and CDR2 as SVGEGT. The V gene end was trimmed by 6 bases and the J gene end by 3 bases; junction bases not matched to a gene: 5.

J is TRBJ1-6 and V is TRBV6-5; the D gene is possibly TRBD1 (5 bases). Germline assignment: CDR1 MNHEY and CDR2 SVGAGI. The CDR3 is 14 amino acids. Trimming removed 7 bases from V and 4 bases from J, with 11 bases in between. The chain's CDR3 is CASIGAGYNSPLHF. DNA of the CDR3: TGTGCCAGCATAGGCGCAGGGTATAATTCACCCCTCCACTTT.

V is TRBV4-1 and J is TRBJ2-7; 9 bases match TRBD2. Looked up from germline, CDR1 is MGHRA and CDR2 is YSYEKL. J lost 6 bases, V lost 0 bases, and 9 bases had no gene match. This CDR3 region has 16 residues. CDR3 protein: CASSQETSGPVREQYF. DNA for the CDR3: TGCGCCAGCAGCCAAGAAACTAGCGGGCCCGTACGCGAGCAGTACTTC.

V usage is TRBV3-1 (or the pseudogene TRBV3-2) and J usage is TRBJ1-2; TRBD1 matches 7 bases. Trimming at V came to 5 bases and at J to 2 bases, leaving 2 bases not matched to a gene. This CDR3 has 13 residues. CDR1 LGHDT and CDR2 YNNKEL come from the germline V gene (reference sequence). The CDR3 protein is CASSVTGNYGYTF. For the CDR3, the DNA is TGTGCCAGCAGCGTGACAGGGAACTATGGCTACACCTTC.

The genes are TRBV4-2 and TRBJ1-6, with 8 positions matching TRBD1. Trimming at V came to 2 bases and at J to 10 bases, leaving 4 bases not matched to a gene. Germline CDR1 reads LGHNA; CDR2 reads YNFKEQ. CDR3 size: 14 residues. The CDR3 sequence: CASSQTGGESPLHF. The CDR3 region has the DNA TGTGCCAGCAGCCAAACAGGGGGGGAGTCACCCCTCCACTTT.

V and J are TRBV29-1 and TRBJ1-5, with 8 bases aligning to TRBD1. V was clipped by 4 bases and J by 4 bases; unmatched bases: 9. CDR1 and CDR2 (germline): SQVTM, ANQGSEA. There are 15 residues in the CDR3. CDR3 loop: CSVATGERPNQPQHF. In DNA form, the CDR3 reads TGCAGCGTTGCGACAGGGGAACGACCAAATCAGCCCCAGCATTTT.

The V gene is TRBV29-1, the J gene TRBJ2-3; D not resolved. The CDR3 length is 13 residues. Deletions cut 3 bases from V and 1 base from J, with 8 bases between. CDR1 SQVTM and CDR2 ANQGSEA come from the germline V gene. Here the CDR3 reads CSVEVGGTDTQYF. As DNA, the CDR3 is TGCAGCGTTGAGGTCGGAGGCACAGATACGCAGTATTTT.

This chain connects TRBV30 to TRBJ1-5, with TRBD1 identical over 10 bases. Trimming took 5 bases from V and 6 from J; bases not matched to a gene: 4. There are 13 residues in the CDR3. CDR1 and CDR2 from the germline V gene are GTSNPN and SVGIG (reference sequence). The CDR3 region is CAWGTGDAQPQHF. CDR3 DNA: TGTGCCTGGGGGACAGGGGACGCTCAGCCCCAGCATTTT.

The chain employs TRBV19 and TRBJ2-7; D is ambiguous. CDR3 length equals 14 residues. Germline loops: CDR1 LNHDA, CDR2 SQIVND (reference sequence). Trimming cost V 3 bases and J 1 base, with 10 bases left between them. CDR3 sequence reads: CASSISQISYEQYF. Written as DNA, the CDR3 is TGTGCCAGTAGTATTAGTCAAATATCCTACGAGCAGTACTTC.